This TCR beta chain derives from a study of blood T cell repertoires in COVID-19. Study overall: Specimens from acute and convalescent COVID-19 originated in the United States, Italy and Spain. T cells, B-cell-depleted T cells, or PBMCs supplied cDNA or gDNA.

V lost 0 bases to trimming and J lost 5 bases; unmatched junction nucleotides: 9. The germline CDR1 and CDR2 sequences are SGHDN and FVKESK. This CDR3 is built from 17 residues. The method was immunoSEQ multiplex PCR; TCRdb's version includes in-frame clones alone and lacks a portion of them. Among about 210,000 clones listed, about 91% were seen once. This clone was detected only once. The TCR was taken from a woman aged 40 to 55 with acute or convalescent COVID-19. Sequenced: peripheral blood. V gene TRBV14 combines with J gene TRBJ2-2, with 7 nucleotides matching TRBD1. CDR3 nucleotides: TGTGCCAGCAGCCAAGAAAGGCAGGGGGTAAATACCGGGGAGCTGTTTTTT. As protein: CASSQERQGVNTGELFF.